This T cell receptor (beta chain) is from a study of T cell responses to AZD1222 COVID-19 vaccine. Points on this clone: Its matching antigen is unknown.

Findings of the study overall: Baseline seropositivity occurred in only six AZD1222 recipients.

Profiling relied on immunoSEQ multiplex PCR, and the TCRdb table lists in-frame clones only, not all of them. The table includes over 95,000 clones, roughly nine tenths detected once. This material consisted of peripheral blood, taken on day 0 of AZD1222 vaccination. The TCR was taken from an adult in good health.

This CDR3 is CASSLVASSNEQFF. As DNA, the CDR3 is TGCGCCAGCAGCTTGGTTGCTAGCAGTAATGAGCAGTTCTTC. The chain combines TRBV5-1 with TRBJ2-1, with D possibly TRBD2 on 5 matching bases. Germline loops: CDR1 SGHRS, CDR2 YFSETQ. Trimming left V 0 bases short and J 7 bases short, with 11 bases between. The CDR3 spans 14 residues.